This TCR beta chain was sequenced for a study of cytomegalovirus exposure and HLA in healthy donors. On this clone: Its antigen is undetermined.

With 60 Vbeta and 13 Jbeta primers, the PCR was carried out. TCRdb keeps only in-frame clones here, not all; method: immunoSEQ multiplex PCR. Of under 200,000 clones in the sample, over 70% were seen once. Germline V lookup: CDR1 KGHSH, CDR2 LQKENI. The CDR3 runs 14 residues. Trimming removed 4 bases at V and 1 base at J, with 10 bases between. Study observations and caveats: Accurate predictions that matched the HLA-A and HLA-B alleles of most subjects were reportedly made from TCR beta sequences. In an earlier analysis, productive rearrangement rates for most beta V segments clustered near 87% or 30%.

The donors (healthy individuals) were bone marrow donors. The sequencing sample was made of PBMCs. This chain links TRBV18 with TRBJ2-5; possibly TRBD1 for D (5 bases). The clonotype was recovered from a young man in good health and CMV-seropositive. CDR3 sequence (DNA): TGTGCCAGCTCACGAGGTGGGGCCCAAGAGACCCAGTACTTC. Translating gives CASSRGGAQETQYF.